Here is one T cell receptor (beta chain) with its context. The CDR3 totals 14 residues. Looked up from germline, CDR1 is SGHNT and CDR2 is YYREEE (reference sequence). The ends lost 7 bases at V and 4 bases at J; junction bases unmatched: 11. Clones were sequenced by immunoSEQ multiplex PCR, and TCRdb holds only the in-frame ones, with some missing. In the table there are 300,000 to 400,000 clones, more than 75% of which are singletons. These data originate in a study of blood T cell repertoires in COVID-19. The sequence was collected from a woman aged 30 to 39 with acute COVID-19. The gene calls are TRBV5-4 and TRBJ2-7; 7 bases align to TRBD1. Sequences were obtained from PBMCs or T cells enriched from blood (not recorded which). As DNA, the CDR3 is TGTGCCAGCTTCAGACAGGGCGAACAGTACGAGCAGTACTTC. It codes for CASFRQGEQYEQYF.